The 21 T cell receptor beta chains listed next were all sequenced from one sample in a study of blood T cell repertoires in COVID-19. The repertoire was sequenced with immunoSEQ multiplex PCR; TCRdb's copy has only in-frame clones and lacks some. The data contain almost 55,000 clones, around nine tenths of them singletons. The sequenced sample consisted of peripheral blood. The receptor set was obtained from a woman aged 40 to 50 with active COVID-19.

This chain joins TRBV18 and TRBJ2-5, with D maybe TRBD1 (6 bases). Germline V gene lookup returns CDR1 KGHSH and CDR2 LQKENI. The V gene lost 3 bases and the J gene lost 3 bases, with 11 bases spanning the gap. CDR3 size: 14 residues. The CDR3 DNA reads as TGTGCCAGCTCACCGGGGGCAGGCGAAGAGACCCAGTACTTC. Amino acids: CASSPGAGEETQYF.

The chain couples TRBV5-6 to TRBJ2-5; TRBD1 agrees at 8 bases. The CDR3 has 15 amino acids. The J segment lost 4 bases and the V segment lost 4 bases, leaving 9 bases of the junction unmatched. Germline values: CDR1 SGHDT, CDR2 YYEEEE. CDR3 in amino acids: CASSPRQGYLETQYF. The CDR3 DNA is TGTGCCAGCAGCCCCAGACAGGGGTACCTAGAGACCCAGTACTTC. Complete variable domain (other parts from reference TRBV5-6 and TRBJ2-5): DAGVTQSPTHLIKTRGQQVTLRCSPKSGHDTVSWYQQALGQGPQFIFQYYEEEERQRGNFPDRFSGHQFPNYSSELNVNALLLGDSALYLCASSPRQGYLETQYFGPGTRLLVL.

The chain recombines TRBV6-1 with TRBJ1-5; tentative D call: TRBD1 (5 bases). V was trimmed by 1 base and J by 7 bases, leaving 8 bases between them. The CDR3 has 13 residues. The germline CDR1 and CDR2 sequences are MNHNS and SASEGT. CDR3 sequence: CASSEGQGQPQHF. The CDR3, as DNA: TGTGCCAGCAGTGAAGGTCAGGGACAGCCCCAGCATTTT.

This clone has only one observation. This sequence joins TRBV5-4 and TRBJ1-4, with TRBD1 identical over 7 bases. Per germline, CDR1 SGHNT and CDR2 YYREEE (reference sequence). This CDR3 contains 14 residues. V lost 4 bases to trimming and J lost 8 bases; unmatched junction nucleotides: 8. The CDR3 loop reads CASSDRDGEEKLFF. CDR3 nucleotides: TGTGCCAGCAGCGACAGGGATGGGGAGGAAAAACTGTTTTTT.

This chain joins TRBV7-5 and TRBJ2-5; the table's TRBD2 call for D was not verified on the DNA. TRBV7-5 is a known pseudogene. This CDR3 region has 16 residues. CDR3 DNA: TGTGCCAGAAGCTCCGCTAGCGGGGGTGGCCAAGAGACCCAGTACTTC. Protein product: CARSSASGGGQETQYF.

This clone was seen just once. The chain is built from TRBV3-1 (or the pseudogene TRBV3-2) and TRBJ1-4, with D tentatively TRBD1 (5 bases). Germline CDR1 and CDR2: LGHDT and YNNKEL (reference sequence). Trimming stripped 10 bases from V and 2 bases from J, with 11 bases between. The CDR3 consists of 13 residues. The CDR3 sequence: CATGGTTNEKLFF. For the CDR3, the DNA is TGTGCCACCGGGGGGACGACTAATGAAAAACTGTTTTTT.

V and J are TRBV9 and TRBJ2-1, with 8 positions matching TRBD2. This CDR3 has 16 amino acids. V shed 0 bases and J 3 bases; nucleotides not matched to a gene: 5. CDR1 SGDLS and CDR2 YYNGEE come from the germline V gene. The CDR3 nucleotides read TGTGCCAGCAGCGTAGCCTCTAGCGGGTACTACAATGAGCAGTTCTTC. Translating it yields CASSVASSGYYNEQFF. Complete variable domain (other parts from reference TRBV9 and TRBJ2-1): DSGVTQTPKHLITATGQRVTLRCSPRSGDLSVYWYQQSLDQGLQFLIQYYNGEERAKGNILERFSAQQFPDLHSELNLSSLELGDSALYFCASSVASSGYYNEQFFGPGTRLTVL.

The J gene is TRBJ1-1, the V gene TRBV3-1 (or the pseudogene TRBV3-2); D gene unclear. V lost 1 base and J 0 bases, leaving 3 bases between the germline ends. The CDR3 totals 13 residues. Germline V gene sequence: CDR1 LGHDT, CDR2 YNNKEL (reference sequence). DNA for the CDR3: TGTGCCAGCAGCCAAGTTATGAACACTGAAGCTTTCTTT. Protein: CASSQVMNTEAFF.

CDR3 DNA: TGTGCCAGCAGCCAGGGGGGAAGCTCCTATAATTCACCCCTCCACTTT. This encodes CASSQGGSSYNSPLHF. The chain links TRBV3-1 (or the pseudogene TRBV3-2) to TRBJ1-6, with D maybe TRBD1 (5 bases). This CDR3 has 16 amino acids. The germline V gene encodes CDR1 LGHDT and CDR2 YNNKEL (reference sequence). V lost 3 bases, J lost 0 bases, and 9 bases lay in between.

CDR3 loop: CASSQARGYGYTF. In DNA, the CDR3 is TGTGCCAGCAGCCAAGCCAGGGGCTATGGCTACACCTTC. J is TRBJ1-2 and V is TRBV3-1 (or the pseudogene TRBV3-2), with D tentatively TRBD1 (6 bases). Trimming removed 1 base at V and 4 bases at J, with 7 bases between. The CDR3 totals 13 residues. Germline CDR1 and CDR2: LGHDT and YNNKEL (reference sequence).

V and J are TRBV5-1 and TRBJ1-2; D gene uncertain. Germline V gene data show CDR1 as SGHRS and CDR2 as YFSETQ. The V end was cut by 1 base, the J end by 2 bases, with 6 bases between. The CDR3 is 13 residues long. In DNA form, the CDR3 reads TGCGCCAGCAGCTTGACAGCAAACTATGGCTACACCTTC. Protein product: CASSLTANYGYTF.

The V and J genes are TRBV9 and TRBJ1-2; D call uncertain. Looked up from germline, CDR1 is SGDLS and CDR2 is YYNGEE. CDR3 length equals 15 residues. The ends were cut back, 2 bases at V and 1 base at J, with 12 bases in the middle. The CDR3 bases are TGTGCCAGCAGCGTGGGAGGTATCGGTAACTATGGCTACACCTTC. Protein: CASSVGGIGNYGYTF.

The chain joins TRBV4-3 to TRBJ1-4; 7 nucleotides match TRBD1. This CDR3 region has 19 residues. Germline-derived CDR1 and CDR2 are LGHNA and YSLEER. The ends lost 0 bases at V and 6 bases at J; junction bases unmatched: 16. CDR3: CASSQEEGRGRTKDEKLFF. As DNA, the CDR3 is TGCGCCAGCAGCCAAGAGGAGGGAAGGGGGCGCACCAAGGATGAAAAACTGTTTTTT.

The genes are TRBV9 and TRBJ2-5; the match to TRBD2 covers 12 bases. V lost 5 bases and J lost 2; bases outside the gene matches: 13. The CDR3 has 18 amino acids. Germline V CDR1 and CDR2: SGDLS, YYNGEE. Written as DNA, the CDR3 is TGTGCCAGCAGTTATTCTAGCGGGGGGGCGTATAGACAAGAGACCCAGTACTTC. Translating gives CASSYSSGGAYRQETQYF. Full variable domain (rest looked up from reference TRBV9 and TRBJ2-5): DSGVTQTPKHLITATGQRVTLRCSPRSGDLSVYWYQQSLDQGLQFLIQYYNGEERAKGNILERFSAQQFPDLHSELNLSSLELGDSALYFCASSYSSGGAYRQETQYFGPGTRLLVL.

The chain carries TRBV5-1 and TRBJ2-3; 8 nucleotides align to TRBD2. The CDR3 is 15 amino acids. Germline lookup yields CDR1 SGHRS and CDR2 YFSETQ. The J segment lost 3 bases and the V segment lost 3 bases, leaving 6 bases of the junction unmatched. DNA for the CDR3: TGCGCCAGCAGCTCCTTCAAGCGGGAGACAGATACGCAGTATTTT. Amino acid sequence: CASSSFKRETDTQYF.

CDR3 loop: CAISAYSGTDTQYF. In DNA, the CDR3 is TGTGCCATCAGTGCCTATAGCGGCACAGATACGCAGTATTTT. V gene TRBV10-3 combines with J gene TRBJ2-3, with TRBD2 as a possible D gene (5 bases). CDR1 and CDR2 (germline): ENHRY, SYGVKD. This CDR3 has 14 residues. V was pared by 4 bases and J by 1 base, with 9 bases between.

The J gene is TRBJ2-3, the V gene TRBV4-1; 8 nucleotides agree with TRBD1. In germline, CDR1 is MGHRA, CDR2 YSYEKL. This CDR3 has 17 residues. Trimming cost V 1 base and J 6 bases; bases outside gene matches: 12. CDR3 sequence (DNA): TGCGCCAGCAGCCAAGGAGGCGCGCGACAGGGGCCGGATACGCAGTATTTT. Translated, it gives CASSQGGARQGPDTQYF.

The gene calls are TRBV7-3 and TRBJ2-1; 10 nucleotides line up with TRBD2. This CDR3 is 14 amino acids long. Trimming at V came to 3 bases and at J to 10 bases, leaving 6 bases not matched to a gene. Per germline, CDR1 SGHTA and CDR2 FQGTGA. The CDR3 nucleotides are TGTGCCAGCAGCTTTAGCGGGGGGTTGGAAGAGCAGTTCTTC. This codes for CASSFSGGLEEQFF.

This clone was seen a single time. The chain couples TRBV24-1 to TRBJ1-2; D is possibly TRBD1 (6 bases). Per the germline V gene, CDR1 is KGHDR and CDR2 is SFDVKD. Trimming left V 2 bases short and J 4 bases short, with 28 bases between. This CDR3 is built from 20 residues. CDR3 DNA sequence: TGTGCCACCAGTGATTCGTGGCCCGGTGGGGGCCCACCATTTAGCTATGGCTACACCTTC. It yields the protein CATSDSWPGGGPPFSYGYTF.

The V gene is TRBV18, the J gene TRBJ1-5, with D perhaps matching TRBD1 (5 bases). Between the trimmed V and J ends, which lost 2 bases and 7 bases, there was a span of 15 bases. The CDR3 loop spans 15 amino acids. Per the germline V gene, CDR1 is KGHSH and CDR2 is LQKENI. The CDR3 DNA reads TGTGCCAGCTCACCAAGGGGCGGGGAAGGCCAGCCCCAGCATTTT. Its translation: CASSPRGGEGQPQHF.

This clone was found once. The CDR3 DNA follows: TGCGCCAGCAGCTCCGGGACATCTAGCACAGATACGCAGTATTTT. Translating it yields CASSSGTSSTDTQYF. The chain is built from TRBV5-1 and TRBJ2-3, with D possibly being TRBD1 (6 bases). CDR3 length: 15 residues. Trimming removed 3 bases from V and 0 bases from J, with 11 bases in between. Germline CDR1 is SGHRS and CDR2 is YFSETQ.